This T cell receptor (beta chain) was profiled in a study of blood T cell repertoires in COVID-19. Study-level information: Material from acute and convalescent COVID-19 was sourced from the United States, Italy and Spain.

Repertoires were generated with immunoSEQ multiplex PCR, while TCRdb's copy carries only in-frame clones and drops some. The sample records 180,000 or so clones, approximately 84% being singletons. The sample holds a few counts of this clone. Other DNA sequences in the sample encode the same CDR3. After removal of 4 bases from V and 2 bases from J, the junction contained 4 bases not matched to a gene. The length of the CDR3 is 14 residues. Per the germline V gene, CDR1 is SGHTA and CDR2 is FQGNSA. The specimen sequenced was peripheral blood. The source of this sequence is a human donor with acute or convalescent COVID-19. The donor label of this sample is uncertain. The rearrangement joins TRBV7-2 to TRBJ1-2; 7 nucleotides align to TRBD1. For the CDR3, the DNA is TGTGCCAGCAGCTCCCGACAGGGCAACTATGGCTACACCTTC. Its translation is CASSSRQGNYGYTF.